A selection of T cell receptor beta chains follows, all from one sample in a study of CD8 T cells in ankylosing spondylitis. From the 5' RACE reads, TCRdb called clonotypes with MiXCR, one entry per CDR3 protein. The sample carries about 24,000 distinct CDR3 sequences, roughly a sixth recorded once. Sequences were obtained from blood. Receptors were obtained from a male donor with ankylosing spondylitis or in good health (not recorded which). Both conserved end residues are part of each CDR3. A D gene is named only where the DNA matches it firmly. The size entry is marked missing in some rows and otherwise reads once, few, many or a size class.

. | TRBJ2-2 | TRBV5-1 | TRBD1 | CASSLSRGLDIGELFF | TGCGCCAGCAGCTTGTCCAGGGGGCTCGACATCGGGGAGCTGTTTTTT
few | TRBJ1-1 | TRBV20-1 | . | CSATSGDRKNTEAFF | TGCAGTGCTACGAGTGGAGACAGGAAGAACACTGAAGCTTTCTTT
many | TRBJ2-1 | TRBV7-9 | . | CASSPSSVHEQFF | TGTGCCAGCAGCCCATCTAGCGTTCATGAGCAGTTCTTC
. | TRBJ2-5 | TRBV29-1 | . | CSVEGMEETQYF | TGCAGCGTTGAAGGTATGGAGGAGACCCAGTACTTC
many | TRBJ2-2 | TRBV12-3/TRBV12-4 | TRBD1 | CASSSSGGTGELFF | TGTGCCAGCAGCTCCTCAGGGGGCACCGGGGAGCTGTTTTTT
many | TRBJ2-5 | TRBV5-6 | . | CASREGAREETQYF | TGTGCCAGCAGGGAGGGGGCTCGGGAAGAGACCCAGTACTTC
few | TRBJ1-1 | TRBV11-2 | TRBD1 | CASSLYRGPNTEAFF | TGTGCCAGCAGCTTATACAGGGGCCCGAACACTGAAGCTTTCTTT
few | TRBJ2-2 | TRBV7-3 | TRBD1 | CASSLNGGTGKNGELFF | TGTGCCAGCAGCTTAAACGGCGGGACAGGGAAGAACGGGGAGCTGTTTTTT
many | TRBJ2-2 | TRBV20-1 | TRBD2 | CSARETSEITGELFF | TGCAGTGCTAGAGAGACTAGCGAAATCACCGGGGAGCTGTTTTTT
many | TRBJ2-1 | TRBV7-9 | TRBD2 | CASSFPSSGRNEQFF | TGTGCCAGCAGCTTTCCCTCTAGCGGGAGAAATGAGCAGTTCTTC
. | TRBJ1-6 | TRBV28 | TRBD1 | CASSGSTGENSPLHF | TGTGCCAGCAGCGGGTCGACAGGGGAGAATTCACCCCTCCACTTT
. | TRBJ2-7 | TRBV28 | TRBD2 | CASSIVRGSGRAYEQYF | TGTGCCAGCAGTATCGTTAGGGGTAGCGGGAGAGCTTACGAGCAGTACTTC
medium-sized | TRBJ2-3 | TRBV20-1 | TRBD2 | CSAGSGGFSTDTQYF | TGCAGTGCTGGTAGCGGGGGGTTTAGCACAGATACGCAGTATTTT
. | TRBJ2-5 | TRBV6-2/TRBV6-3 | . | CASSSLQETQYF | TGTGCCAGCAGCAGCCTCCAAGAGACCCAGTACTTC
. | TRBJ1-5 | TRBV5-2 | . | CASHSQGRNQPQHF | TGTGCCAGCCACTCACAGGGCCGAAATCAGCCCCAGCATTTT
few | TRBJ2-3 | TRBV12-3/TRBV12-4 | . | CASSFGQAWDTQYF | TGTGCCAGCAGTTTCGGGCAGGCTTGGGATACGCAGTATTTT
many | TRBJ1-1 | TRBV29-1 | TRBD1 | CSVTADRGTEAFF | TGCAGCGTTACCGCGGACAGGGGCACTGAAGCTTTCTTT
. | TRBJ2-1 | TRBV6-1 | . | CASTLSGYNEQFF | TGTGCCAGCACTTTGTCGGGATACAATGAGCAGTTCTTC
. | TRBJ1-1 | TRBV30 | . | CAWSLALRQAFF | TGTGCCTGGAGTCTCGCCCTCAGGCAAGCTTTCTTT
many | TRBJ2-5 | TRBV5-5 | TRBD2 | CASSWGLAGAQETQYF | TGTGCCAGCAGCTGGGGGTTAGCGGGGGCACAAGAGACCCAGTACTTC
many | TRBJ2-3 | TRBV7-2 | TRBD2 | CASSRTAGGLGDTQYF | TGTGCCAGCAGCCGCACAGCGGGGGGGCTTGGAGATACGCAGTATTTT
. | TRBJ2-1 | TRBV20-1 | . | CSARLPRAGGYNEQFF | TGCAGTGCTAGACTACCCAGGGCCGGGGGATACAATGAGCAGTTCTTC
once | TRBJ2-3 | TRBV28 | TRBD2 | CASSLPFSGGAGRPTQYF | TGTGCCAGCAGTCTGCCCTTTAGCGGGGGGGCCGGTCGTCCCACGCAGTATTTT
. | TRBJ2-5 | TRBV7-3 | . | CASSPGVGPQYF | TGTGCCAGCAGCCCCGGGGTTGGGCCCCAGTACTTC
few | TRBJ1-2 | TRBV20-1 | . | CSARAPGVGAGYTF | TGCAGTGCTAGGGCCCCCGGGGTCGGGGCTGGCTACACCTTC
. | TRBJ2-1 | TRBV4-2 | TRBD2 | CASSQGGARGAYNEQFF | TGTGCCAGCAGCCAAGGTGGCGCGCGGGGGGCTTACAATGAGCAGTTCTTC
. | TRBJ1-6 | TRBV14 | TRBD1 | CASSQVRGQGSSPLHF | TGTGCCAGCAGCCAAGTCAGGGGACAGGGGAGTTCACCCCTCCACTTT
. | TRBJ2-2 | TRBV20-1 | TRBD2 | CSALQRGGYTGELFF | TGCAGTGCTCTTCAGCGGGGGGGCTATACCGGGGAGCTGTTTTTT
. | TRBJ2-6 | TRBV7-2 | . | CASSLWGDRVGANVLTF | TGTGCCAGCAGCCTTTGGGGGGATAGAGTTGGGGCCAACGTCCTGACTTTC
many | TRBJ2-2 | TRBV28 | TRBD2 | CASSSSGGANTGELFF | TGTGCCAGCAGTTCTAGCGGGGGAGCGAACACCGGGGAGCTGTTTTTT
. | TRBJ2-6 | TRBV29-1 | . | CSVRLTGANVLTF | TGCAGCGTTCGGCTTACTGGGGCCAACGTCCTGACTTTC
. | TRBJ2-7 | TRBV30 | . | CAWSGWMEQYF | TGTGCCTGGAGCGGGTGGATGGAGCAGTACTTC
many | TRBJ1-1 | TRBV3-1 | . | CASRGGGTEAFF | TGTGCCAGCAGGGGCGGAGGGACTGAAGCTTTCTTT
. | TRBJ1-4 | TRBV29-1 | TRBD1 | CSGLDRANEKLFF | TGCAGCGGGCTGGACAGGGCTAATGAAAAACTGTTTTTT
few | TRBJ2-3 | TRBV14 | . | CASSQSFGEDTQYF | TGTGCCAGCAGCCAGAGTTTTGGTGAAGATACGCAGTATTTT
few | TRBJ2-1 | TRBV20-1 | . | CSAPPGWGDEQFF | TGCAGTGCTCCCCCCGGGTGGGGGGATGAGCAGTTCTTC
many | TRBJ1-1 | TRBV27 | . | CASSLTGGTEAFF | TGTGCCAGCAGTTTGACAGGTGGCACTGAAGCTTTCTTT
many | TRBJ2-1 | TRBV12-3/TRBV12-4 | . | CASSPLGGRKDVF | TGTGCCAGCAGTCCCCTGGGCGGAAGAAAGGACGTCTTC
. | TRBJ1-1 | TRBV5-1 | . | CASSLEGAGGAFF | TGCGCCAGCAGCTTGGAAGGGGCCGGGGGAGCTTTCTTT
many | TRBJ1-1 | TRBV7-9 | . | CASTASSYVAFF | TGTGCCAGCACCGCGTCGAGCTACGTGGCTTTCTTT
. | TRBJ2-3 | TRBV5-4 | . | CASSLVGYTDTQYF | TGTGCCAGCAGCTTGGTAGGGTACACAGATACGCAGTATTTT
many | TRBJ2-7 | TRBV6-2/TRBV6-3 | TRBD1 | CASSPAPRQGTEQYF | TGTGCCAGCAGCCCTGCCCCCCGACAGGGGACCGAGCAGTACTTC
few | TRBJ2-1 | TRBV5-5 | . | CASSLGGTEVYYEQFF | TGTGCCAGCAGCTTGGGCGGGACAGAGGTCTATTATGAGCAGTTCTTC
. | TRBJ2-1 | TRBV6-5 | TRBD1 | CASRTGRGLSYNEQFF | TGTGCCAGCAGGACCGGCAGGGGGTTATCCTACAATGAGCAGTTCTTC